This is a list of T cell receptor beta chains from one sample in a study of CD8 T cells in Susac syndrome. From the immunoSEQ multiplex PCR reads, TCRdb called clonotypes with MiXCR, one entry per CDR3 protein. The data contain about 120,000 distinct CDR3 sequences, 92% of them singletons. Sequenced: CD8+ T cells from PBMCs. The receptor set was obtained from a human donor in good health. Each CDR3 is given with its conserved first and last residue. D genes are given only for firm matches. Expanded clones are given a class, and other clones once, few, many or no size at all.

J gene	clone size	V gene	D gene	CDR3 protein	CDR3 DNA
TRBJ1-1	few	TRBV7-6	.	CASSLGQNTEAFF	TGTGCCAGCAGCTTAGGACAGAACACTGAAGCTTTCTTT
TRBJ2-1	.	TRBV2	.	CASSENLPRGYSGGNEQFF	TGTGCCAGCAGTGAAAATCTTCCCAGGGGATACTCTGGGGGCAATGAGCAGTTCTTC
TRBJ1-2	.	TRBV20-1	.	CSARDTAEGHYGYTF	TGCAGTGCTAGAGATACCGCGGAAGGTCACTATGGCTACACCTTC
TRBJ1-2	.	TRBV2	.	CASKAGPRGYTF	TGTGCCAGCAAAGCCGGGCCAAGGGGCTACACCTTC
TRBJ2-5	.	TRBV11-1	.	CASNTGRDETQYF	TGTGCCAGCAACACAGGAAGGGACGAGACCCAGTACTTC
TRBJ2-3	.	TRBV2	.	CASSASKGDTQYF	TGTGCCAGCAGTGCGTCTAAGGGGGATACGCAGTATTTT
TRBJ1-5	.	TRBV4-1	TRBD1	CASSRTDRGGRLAQHF	TGCGCCAGCAGCCGGACGGACAGGGGGGGAAGGTTGGCCCAGCATTTT
TRBJ2-7	.	TRBV29-1	.	CSASWWGRAGKGYEQYF	TGCAGCGCTAGCTGGTGGGGCAGGGCGGGGAAGGGCTACGAGCAGTACTTC
TRBJ2-5	.	TRBV3-1	.	CASSPGRIGRETQYF	TGTGCCAGCAGCCCGGGAAGAATAGGGAGAGAGACCCAGTACTTC
TRBJ1-3	.	TRBV7-9	.	CASREAGAGNTIYF	TGTGCCAGCCGCGAGGCGGGAGCTGGAAACACCATATATTTT
TRBJ2-2	.	TRBV11-2	.	CASGRGEGTGELFF	TGTGCCAGCGGGCGCGGTGAGGGGACCGGGGAGCTGTTTTTT
TRBJ2-5	.	TRBV27	.	CASSPNVLVGAKETRYF	TGTGCCAGCAGTCCAAACGTCCTAGTAGGAGCAAAAGAGACCCGGTACTTC
TRBJ1-1	.	TRBV21-1	.	CASSKFGLNTEAFF	TGTGCCAGCAGCAAGTTTGGGCTGAACACTGAAGCTTTCTTT
TRBJ2-1	.	TRBV6-2/TRBV6-3	TRBD2	CASSYASGRVNEQFF	TGTGCCAGCAGTTACGCCAGCGGGAGGGTCAATGAGCAGTTCTTC